This T cell receptor beta chain was observed in a study of T-cell reconstitution after alpha-beta-depleted transplantation in children. The CDR3 extends over 14 amino acids. From germline, CDR1 is MNHNS and CDR2 SASEGT. V trimming: 6 bases; J trimming: 4 bases; junction bases outside the gene matches: 4. Unique molecular identifiers were incorporated during preparation of the TCRbeta library. Using its own MiXCR run on the PCR reads, TCRdb lists one record per CDR3 protein. Seen here are roughly 490,000 distinct CDR3 sequences, over 10% observed once, and the top ten hold around 15%. Study-wide findings and caveats: The study reportedly traced alpha-beta T cells about two months after transplant to several hundred expanded graft clones. Once a year had passed after transplant, T-cell counts and diversity came mostly from newly produced T cells. The origin of high day-60 TCRbeta diversity in some patients lay in surviving recipient T cells and thymic progenitors.

A remark on this clonotype: Its antigen is not known.

This material consisted of PBMCs, mostly from graft donor cells, taken 180 days after TCRalphabeta/CD19-depleted stem cell transplant. V and J are TRBV6-1 and TRBJ2-7; 12 bases match TRBD2. This clonotype was obtained from a female patient aged 2-15 years who had a stem cell transplant for aplastic anemia, so the T cells may come from the graft donor. This chain's CDR3 is CASRPLAGGYEQYF. The DNA of the CDR3 is TGTGCCAGCAGGCCACTAGCGGGAGGATACGAGCAGTACTTC.